These T cell receptor beta chains were read from a single sample in a study of blood T cell repertoires in COVID-19. Sequenced by immunoSEQ multiplex PCR; TCRdb stores in-frame clones only, minus some. The table includes about 220,000 clones, about four fifths detected once. The sequenced sample was peripheral blood. The receptors were sampled from a woman aged 25 to 39 who had recovered from COVID-19. CDR3s include the opening cysteine and the closing phenylalanine or tryptophan. The order of the fields is CDR3 DNA, CDR3 protein, clone size, V gene, J gene, D gene. The D gene is left open where the match is weak. Expanded clones get a size class; other rows say once, few or many, or leave the size out.

TGTGCCAGCAGCTTAGCGGGGAGCTCTGGAAACACCATATATTTT	CASSLAGSSGNTIYF	-	TRBV7-6	TRBJ1-3	-
TGTGCCAGCAGCTACGGGGGGATTTCCTACGAGCAGTACTTC	CASSYGGISYEQYF	-	TRBV6-5	TRBJ2-7	TRBD2
TGTGCCAGTACCTTATCCGGGACAGGGTTCCATGGCTACACCTTC	CASTLSGTGFHGYTF	-	TRBV19	TRBJ1-2	TRBD1
TGTGCCAGCAGCCCAGTCTCTGTGGACAGGGGATATGAAAAACTGTTTTTT	CASSPVSVDRGYEKLFF	-	TRBV5-5	TRBJ1-4	TRBD1
TGTGCCAGCTCACCAATTGTGCAGGGGGCTGAGGGCACTGAAGCTTTCTTT	CASSPIVQGAEGTEAFF	-	TRBV18	TRBJ1-1	TRBD1
TGTGCCAGCAGTGAAGTGTCCAATAGCAATCAGCCCCAGCATTTT	CASSEVSNSNQPQHF	-	TRBV6-1	TRBJ1-5	-
TGTGCCTGGGAGGACAGGGCCACCGGGGAGCTGTTTTTT	CAWEDRATGELFF	-	TRBV30	TRBJ2-2	TRBD1
TGTGCCAGCAGTTGGCTAGCGGGTAGCACAGATACGCAGTATTTT	CASSWLAGSTDTQYF	-	TRBV6-2/TRBV6-3	TRBJ2-3	TRBD2
TGTGCCGCAACAGGGGCCGGGAACACTGAAGCTTTCTTT	CAATGAGNTEAFF	once	TRBV10-3	TRBJ1-1	TRBD1
TGCAGTGCTAGTGAGCGGGAGCTTACCTACGAGCAGTACTTC	CSASERELTYEQYF	-	TRBV20-1	TRBJ2-7	TRBD2
TGTGCCAGTGCACCCTTCGGTTTCTCTGGGGCCAACGTCCTGACTTTC	CASAPFGFSGANVLTF	few	TRBV19	TRBJ2-6	-
TGTGCCTCCCGCTCGATACAGGGCCCCACCTACGAGCAGTACTTC	CASRSIQGPTYEQYF	-	TRBV30	TRBJ2-7	-
TGTGCCAGCAGAAGGCCGACAGGGGGCACTGAAGCTTTCTTT	CASRRPTGGTEAFF	-	TRBV6-5	TRBJ1-1	TRBD1
TGTGCCAGCAGTCCGACAGGGGGGACCGGGGAGCTGTTTTTT	CASSPTGGTGELFF	-	TRBV9	TRBJ2-2	TRBD1
TGTGCCAGCAGTTACTCGACCCAGGGTAGAAATGAGCAGTTCTTC	CASSYSTQGRNEQFF	once	TRBV6-5	TRBJ2-1	-
TGTGCCAGCAGCTTTGACAGGCAAGAGACCCAGTACTTC	CASSFDRQETQYF	once	TRBV7-2	TRBJ2-5	-
TGTGCCAGCAGCCTGGGACTAGCGGAGACAGATACGCAGTATTTT	CASSLGLAETDTQYF	-	TRBV7-7	TRBJ2-3	TRBD2
TGTGCCAGCAGCTTAGATCCCGGCTCTGGGGCCAACGTCCTGACTTTC	CASSLDPGSGANVLTF	few	TRBV11-2	TRBJ2-6	-
TGCGCCAGCAGCGAAAAGACTAGCGGGAGCGTCAATGAGCAGTTCTTC	CASSEKTSGSVNEQFF	-	TRBV10-1	TRBJ2-1	TRBD2
TGTGCCAGTAGTGCCCTGCACGGCACTGAAGCTTTCTTT	CASSALHGTEAFF	-	TRBV19	TRBJ1-1	-
TGTGCCATCACAAGAGGAGAGGGTTTCTACGAGCAGTACTTC	CAITRGEGFYEQYF	-	TRBV10-3	TRBJ2-7	-
TGTGCCTGGGATTCATTCAGGACTAGCGGGATGGGCGGGGAGCTGTTTTTT	CAWDSFRTSGMGGELFF	-	TRBV30	TRBJ2-2	TRBD2
TGTGCCAGCAGTGAGGGACAAGGATTGGGGGCCAACGTCCTGACTTTC	CASSEGQGLGANVLTF	-	TRBV6-1	TRBJ2-6	-
TGCGCCATTACCCGGCAGGGTAGCCACAATGAGCAGTTCTTC	CAITRQGSHNEQFF	-	TRBV23-1	TRBJ2-1	-
TGTGCCTGTCCGCTAGCGGGAGGATCGTACCAAGAGACCCAGTACTTC	CACPLAGGSYQETQYF	-	TRBV30	TRBJ2-5	TRBD2
TGTGCCAGCAGTTTATCGACTAGCGGGGGGACCTACGAGCAGTACTTC	CASSLSTSGGTYEQYF	-	TRBV27	TRBJ2-7	TRBD2
TGTGCCAGCAGTTTCCGGGACGGGAGATACAATGAGCAGTTCTTC	CASSFRDGRYNEQFF	-	TRBV27	TRBJ2-1	-
TGCGCCAGCAGCCAAGGACAGGGGGGCACCTATGGCTACACCTTC	CASSQGQGGTYGYTF	-	TRBV4-1	TRBJ1-2	TRBD1
TGTGCCAGCGTTCTTAGCGGGGCGTCCTACAATGAGCAGTTCTTC	CASVLSGASYNEQFF	-	TRBV7-2	TRBJ2-1	TRBD2
TGTGCCAGCAGTGAAGCCTCGTATTCATCGGGAGGTTACGAGCAGTACTTC	CASSEASYSSGGYEQYF	-	TRBV6-1	TRBJ2-7	TRBD2
TGTGCCAGCAGCCAGGGGGGACCTTCACCCCTCCACTTT	CASSQGGPSPLHF	-	TRBV4-2	TRBJ1-6	-
TGTGCCAGCAGCCACGGACAGGGGGAGGTCGGGGAGCTGTTTTTT	CASSHGQGEVGELFF	once	TRBV9	TRBJ2-2	TRBD1
TGTGCCAGCAGTATTATATCTGGGACTAGCAATGAGCAGTTCTTC	CASSIISGTSNEQFF	once	TRBV3-1/TRBV3-2	TRBJ2-1	TRBD2
TGTGCCAGCAGCCAAGTTGCTAGCGGGAGCAATGAGCAGTTCTTC	CASSQVASGSNEQFF	-	TRBV3-1/TRBV3-2	TRBJ2-1	TRBD2
TGTGCCAGCAGGCAAGGGGGCGGTGTATTTTCACCCCTCCACTTT	CASRQGGGVFSPLHF	few	TRBV27	TRBJ1-6	TRBD1
TGTGCCAGCAACGAGGGGGCTGGAAACACCATATATTTT	CASNEGAGNTIYF	-	TRBV9	TRBJ1-3	-
TGTGCCTGGTTACTAGCGGGAGAGCCGGAGACCCAGTACTTC	CAWLLAGEPETQYF	-	TRBV30	TRBJ2-5	TRBD2
TGTGCCAGCAGCCAAGCTTCCCTAGCCTTCTACGAGCAGTACTTC	CASSQASLAFYEQYF	few	TRBV3-1/TRBV3-2	TRBJ2-7	-
TGTGCCAGCAGTCGGGAGGCCAGTTGGAGTAACATTCAGTACTTC	CASSREASWSNIQYF	-	TRBV28	TRBJ2-4	TRBD2
TGTGCCAGCAGGCCAGCGGGAGGCCTCACAGATACGCAGTATTTT	CASRPAGGLTDTQYF	-	TRBV27	TRBJ2-3	TRBD2
TGCAGCGTAGGACAGGTTGAAAAACTGTTTTTT	CSVGQVEKLFF	-	TRBV29-1	TRBJ1-4	TRBD1
TGTGCCAGCAGTGCCGGACTAGCGGGACCGCTGCTCACAGAAAGGCAGTATTTT	CASSAGLAGPLLTERQYF	once	TRBV27	TRBJ2-3	TRBD2
TGTGCCAGCAGCAAAGGACAGCGGCAGTTCTTC	CASSKGQRQFF	-	TRBV5-6	TRBJ2-1	-
TGCAGCGTTGTCACGGCGGGGGCCTACGAGCAGTACTTC	CSVVTAGAYEQYF	-	TRBV29-1	TRBJ2-7	TRBD2
TGTGCCTGGAGTCGCGGAGCGGCGACCTACGAGCAGTACTTC	CAWSRGAATYEQYF	-	TRBV30	TRBJ2-7	-